Below, 12 T cell receptor beta chains from the same sample are listed, as sequenced in a study of blood T cell repertoires in COVID-19. The assay was immunoSEQ multiplex PCR, and TCRdb's table has in-frame clones only and misses some. This repertoire shows approximately 54,000 clones, roughly 80% found once; its top ten account for about 5.3%. Sequenced material: peripheral blood. Receptors were obtained from a woman in her sixties or seventies with acute or convalescent COVID-19.

The table lists this clone with a few counts. The rearrangement uses TRBV28 and TRBJ2-7, with TRBD1 matching 7 bases. Per the germline V gene, CDR1 is MDHEN and CDR2 is SYDVKM. The CDR3 has 15 residues. Trimming took 3 bases from V and 3 from J; bases not matched to a gene: 8. CDR3 sequence: CASSFPTGASYEQYF. In DNA form, the CDR3 reads TGTGCCAGCAGTTTTCCCACAGGGGCAAGCTACGAGCAGTACTTC. The whole variable domain, filled in from reference TRBV28 and TRBJ2-7, reads DVKVTQSSRYLVKRTGEKVFLECVQDMDHENMFWYRQDPGLGLRLIYFSYDVKMKEKGDIPEGYSVSREKKERFSLILESASTNQTSMYLCASSFPTGASYEQYFGPGTRLTVT.

J is TRBJ2-7 and V is TRBV5-1; 7 positions agree with TRBD1. The CDR3 has 14 amino acids. J lost 2 bases, V lost 1 base, and 3 bases had no gene match. Per the germline V gene, CDR1 is SGHRS and CDR2 is YFSETQ. CDR3 region: CASSLTTGTYEQYF. For the CDR3, the DNA is TGCGCCAGCAGCTTGACGACAGGGACCTACGAGCAGTACTTC. The variable domain in full, completed from reference TRBV5-1 and TRBJ2-7, reads KAGVTQTPRYLIKTRGQQVTLSCSPISGHRSVSWYQQTPGQGLQFLFEYFSETQRNKGNFPGRFSGRQFSNSRSEMNVSTLELGDSALYLCASSLTTGTYEQYFGPGTRLTVT.

This chain links TRBV5-4 with TRBJ2-1; possible D gene TRBD2, 6 bases. This CDR3 has 16 amino acids. Germline V CDR1 and CDR2: SGHNT, YYREEE (reference sequence). V gave up 0 bases and J gave up 6 bases, with 16 bases separating them. The CDR3 is CASSLGASDQGNEQFF. The CDR3 DNA reads as TGTGCCAGCAGCTTGGGGGCTAGCGACCAGGGCAATGAGCAGTTCTTC. Supplemented by reference TRBV5-4 and TRBJ2-1, the full variable domain reads ETGVTQSPTHLIKTRGQQVTLRCSSQSGHNTVSWYQQALGQGPQFIFQYYREEENGRGNFPPRFSGLQFPNYSSELNVNALELDDSALYLCASSLGASDQGNEQFFGPGTRLTVL.

In its sample, this clone was seen a few times. The chain recombines TRBV25-1 with TRBJ1-1, with 8 nucleotides matching TRBD1. CDR1 is MGHDK and CDR2 is SYGVNS in the germline V gene. V lost 4 bases, J lost 5 bases, and 6 bases stayed unmatched. The CDR3 has 14 amino acids. The CDR3 coding sequence is TGTGCCAGCAGTGCAGGGGGCGTGGGAACTGAAGCTTTCTTT. Translation: CASSAGGVGTEAFF. Filled out from reference TRBV25-1 and TRBJ1-1, the complete variable domain reads EADIYQTPRYLVIGTGKKITLECSQTMGHDKMYWYQQDPGMELHLIHYSYGVNSTEKGDLSSESTVSRIRTEHFPLTLESARPSHTSQYLCASSAGGVGTEAFFGQGTRLTVV.

This clone occurred once. The V gene is TRBV7-2, the J gene TRBJ1-2; TRBD1 matches at 8 bases. Germline V CDR1 and CDR2: SGHTA, FQGNSA. The CDR3 contains 17 residues. J lost 3 bases, V lost 4 bases, and 13 bases had no gene match. The CDR3, as DNA: TGTGCCAGCAGCTGGTCTCTGGACAGGGCCGCTCACTATGGCTACACCTTC. Translated: CASSWSLDRAAHYGYTF.

A single count supports this clone. This CDR3 reads CASSLAKQGQAKNIQYF. As DNA, the CDR3 is TGTGCCAGCAGCTTGGCCAAACAGGGCCAAGCCAAAAACATTCAGTACTTC. This chain uses TRBV5-6 with TRBJ2-4; D may be TRBD1 (6 bases). Trimming cost V 0 bases and J 0 bases, with 13 bases left between them. Germline CDR1 reads SGHDT; CDR2 reads YYEEEE. CDR3 length: 17 residues.

The rearrangement links TRBV20-1 to TRBJ1-4; possible D gene TRBD1, 6 bases. Germline assignment: CDR1 DFQATT and CDR2 SNEGSKA (reference sequence). Trimming shortened V by 3 bases and J by 8 bases, and 19 bases separated the two germline ends. The CDR3 covers 15 residues. CDR3 in amino acids: CSASPLSGAREKLFF. CDR3 in DNA: TGCAGTGCTAGTCCTCTGTCAGGGGCTAGGGAAAAACTGTTTTTT.

The CDR3 DNA sequence: TGTGCCAGCAGCGTAGCTCCCCAGGGACTAGCGGGGGGAGGGATCAATGAGCAGTTCTTC. Its protein is CASSVAPQGLAGGGINEQFF. This rearrangement joins TRBV9 to TRBJ2-1; 15 nucleotides match TRBD2. CDR3 length: 20 amino acids. The V gene end was trimmed by 0 bases and the J gene end by 6 bases; junction bases not matched to a gene: 13. Germline CDR1 is SGDLS and CDR2 is YYNGEE.

The V call is TRBV7-9, the J call TRBJ2-5, with a tentative D call TRBD2 (7 bases). Germline CDR1 and CDR2: SEHNR and FQNEAQ (reference sequence). Trimming removed 5 bases at V and 1 base at J, with 14 bases between. This CDR3 is 15 amino acids long. This chain's CDR3 is CASSPRGGIQETQYF. The CDR3, as DNA: TGTGCCAGCAGCCCGAGGGGGGGTATCCAAGAGACCCAGTACTTC. The full variable domain, in which reference TRBV7-9 and TRBJ2-5 provide the parts outside the CDR3, is DTGVSQNPRHKITKRGQNVTFRCDPISEHNRLYWYRQTLGQGPEFLTYFQNEAQLEKSRLLSDRFSAERPKGSFSTLEIQRTEQGDSAMYLCASSPRGGIQETQYFGPGTRLLVL.

J is TRBJ1-2 and V is TRBV28; 8 bases fit TRBD1. Germline V gene sequence: CDR1 MDHEN, CDR2 SYDVKM. The ends lost 5 bases at V and 5 bases at J; junction bases unmatched: 7. The CDR3 is 14 amino acids. CDR3 DNA sequence: TGTGCCAGCAGTCATAAAGGACAGGGTTATGGCTACACCTTC. Translating it yields CASSHKGQGYGYTF.

V and J are TRBV6-5 and TRBJ1-2; no definite D call. This CDR3 contains 15 residues. From germline, CDR1 is MNHEY and CDR2 SVGAGI. Trimming pared 6 bases from V and 5 bases from J, leaving 19 bases between. The CDR3 sequence is CASREVGRVRYGYTF. CDR3 DNA sequence: TGTGCCAGCAGAGAGGTAGGGAGGGTTAGATATGGCTACACCTTC.

J is TRBJ1-5 and V is TRBV7-8; 9 nucleotides line up with TRBD1. This CDR3 is 13 amino acids long. The ends lost 5 bases at V and 9 bases at J; junction bases unmatched: 5. Germline CDR1 SGHVS, CDR2 FQNEAQ. CDR3 protein: CASSRDREAPQHF. As DNA, the CDR3 is TGTGCCAGCAGCCGGGACAGGGAGGCGCCCCAGCATTTT.